This T cell receptor (beta chain) originates from a study of identical twins. Study results and limitations: In drawing conclusions, the study used cross-sectional statistical analysis and did not follow the same donors. Because invariant MAIT and iNKT cells could be present, zero-insertion analyses could be partly confounded.

Addition of a universal primer site occurred through template switching, and cDNA carried unique molecular identifiers. TCRdb re-called the 5' RACE reads through MiXCR, storing one row per CDR3 protein. The sample has fewer than 250,000 distinct CDR3 sequences, around 10% seen once. This clonotype occurred a few times. Its antigen is not identified. Germline V gene lookup returns CDR1 DFQATT and CDR2 SNEGSKA (reference sequence). The CDR3 runs to 13 residues. The V end was cut by 3 bases, the J end by 4 bases, with 9 bases between. The donors were all healthy and Caucasian. The receptor's source is a woman between 18 and 29 years old in good health. The genes are TRBV20-1 and TRBJ1-4, with a weak D call TRBD1 (5 bases). Sample: memory (CD45RO+) T cells sorted from blood. CDR3 amino acids: CSARDTVNEKLFF. DNA of the CDR3: TGCAGTGCTAGGGACACGGTTAATGAAAAACTGTTTTTT.